The 14 T cell receptor beta chains below all came from one sample that was sequenced in a study of blood T cell repertoires in COVID-19. Profiled with immunoSEQ multiplex PCR; TCRdb holds only in-frame clones, not every one. The sample has 130,000 to 150,000 clones; 80% to 90% are singletons. What was sequenced was peripheral blood. These receptors all stem from a man in his forties or fifties who had recovered from COVID-19.

The chain combines TRBV9 with TRBJ1-3; no firm D call. CDR1 is SGDLS and CDR2 is YYNGEE in the germline V gene. CDR3 size: 14 residues. Trimming stripped 3 bases from V and 0 bases from J, with 7 bases between. CDR3 nucleotide sequence: TGTGCCAGCAGCGGCCCGAGCTCTGGAAACACCATATATTTT. This encodes CASSGPSSGNTIYF.

The rearrangement uses TRBV4-1 and TRBJ1-5; TRBD1 agrees at 7 bases. The junction had 7 bases not matched to a gene; V was cut back by 0 bases and J by 11 bases. This CDR3 has 14 residues. CDR1 and CDR2 from the germline V gene are MGHRA and YSYEKL. The CDR3 reads CASSQEDRPEAQHF. The CDR3 DNA follows: TGCGCCAGCAGCCAAGAGGACAGGCCGGAGGCCCAGCATTTT.

This chain joins TRBV5-4 and TRBJ1-1; 8 positions match TRBD1. The CDR3 is 16 residues long. With V trimmed by 4 bases and J by 1 base, 9 bases remained unmatched. Per germline, CDR1 SGHNT and CDR2 YYREEE (reference sequence). The DNA of the CDR3 is TGTGCCAGCAGCCTAGGACAGGGAGAAGGGAACACTGAAGCTTTCTTT. Translation gives CASSLGQGEGNTEAFF.

The chain is built from TRBV3-1 (or the pseudogene TRBV3-2) and TRBJ1-2; 8 bases map to TRBD1. V shed 4 bases and J 1 base; nucleotides not matched to a gene: 8. This CDR3 comprises 16 residues. Germline values: CDR1 LGHDT, CDR2 YNNKEL (reference sequence). The DNA of the CDR3 is TGTGCCAGCAGCCCAATGGGACAGGCGATTAACTATGGCTACACCTTC. Its translation: CASSPMGQAINYGYTF.

The chain uses TRBV19 and TRBJ2-1, with 8 bases lining up with TRBD1. With 4 bases clipped from V and 14 bases from J, the junction kept 16 bases outside the gene matches. Germline V gene data show CDR1 as LNHDA and CDR2 as SQIVND (reference sequence). The CDR3 spans 15 residues. The CDR3 bases are TGTGCCAGTAGTACTACAGGGGGAACCGGGCAACAGGAGTTCTTC. This gives the protein CASSTTGGTGQQEFF.

V usage is TRBV7-2 and J usage is TRBJ1-2; 9 bases agree with TRBD1. V was clipped by 5 bases and J by 4 bases; unmatched bases: 8. This CDR3 is built from 15 residues. The germline V gene has CDR1 SGHTA and CDR2 FQGNSA. DNA for the CDR3: TGTGCCAGCAGCCCCAGACAGGGGGTAGGCTATGGCTACACCTTC. Translation gives CASSPRQGVGYGYTF.

The chain combines TRBV7-9 with TRBJ1-2; TRBD1 might be the D (5 bases). This CDR3 is 16 amino acids long. Germline V gene lookup returns CDR1 SEHNR and CDR2 FQNEAQ (reference sequence). V lost 4 bases and J lost 0, with 15 bases in between. The CDR3 sequence: CASSSSDSLANYGYTF. The DNA for the CDR3 is TGTGCCAGCAGCTCCTCAGACAGCCTAGCTAACTATGGCTACACCTTC.

The rearrangement joins TRBV11-2 to TRBJ2-3; 7 bases line up with TRBD1. V was clipped by 5 bases and J by 3 bases; unmatched bases: 5. CDR1 is SGHAT, CDR2 FQNNGV, per germline. This CDR3 comprises 14 residues. The CDR3 DNA sequence: TGTGCCAGCAGCATAGGGACAGTTACAGATACGCAGTATTTT. Translating it yields CASSIGTVTDTQYF.

The V call is TRBV5-1, the J call TRBJ1-1; tentative D call: TRBD1 (5 bases). The CDR3 has 13 amino acids. Germline CDR1 SGHRS, CDR2 YFSETQ. The V end lost 4 bases, the J end lost 5 bases, and 12 bases lay between the germline ends. The chain's CDR3 is CASSPRGETEAFF. The CDR3 DNA is TGCGCCAGCAGCCCAAGGGGCGAAACTGAAGCTTTCTTT.

The chain employs TRBV5-6 and TRBJ2-7, with 7 bases identical to TRBD2. Per the germline V gene, CDR1 is SGHDT and CDR2 is YYEEEE. The CDR3 length is 14 residues. J gave up 2 bases and V 4 bases, and 6 bases lay outside the gene matches. The CDR3 region has the DNA TGTGCCAGCAGCACCCCGGGGGGACCCTACGAGCAGTACTTC. Protein: CASSTPGGPYEQYF.

The chain combines TRBV5-4 with TRBJ1-2; 10 bases align to TRBD1. This CDR3 contains 15 residues. CDR1 and CDR2 from the germline V gene are SGHNT and YYREEE (reference sequence). J gave up 5 bases and V 4 bases, and 8 bases lay outside the gene matches. CDR3 in DNA: TGTGCCAGCAGCAACCGGGACAGGGGTTCGTATGGCTACACCTTC. Protein: CASSNRDRGSYGYTF.

The chain couples TRBV9 to TRBJ2-5; TRBD2 agrees at 14 bases. J was trimmed by 8 bases and V by 0 bases; bases with no gene match: 3. The germline CDR1 and CDR2 sequences are SGDLS and YYNGEE. The CDR3 totals 15 residues. The CDR3 DNA reads TGTGCCAGCAGCGTAGTGGGGACTAGCGGGGGAACCCAGTACTTC. Translation: CASSVVGTSGGTQYF.

The chain has TRBV6-2 or TRBV6-3 and TRBJ1-2; D is uncertain. With 0 bases removed from V and 4 bases from J, the gap between germline ends came to 15 bases. CDR1 and CDR2 from the germline V gene are MNHEY and SVGEGT. This CDR3 is 16 amino acids long. The CDR3 loop is CASSYSADWSSYGYTF. The CDR3, as DNA: TGTGCCAGCAGTTACTCTGCGGACTGGTCCTCCTATGGCTACACCTTC.

J is TRBJ1-1 and V is TRBV6-5; TRBD1 is a possible D gene (6 bases). Germline V gene sequence: CDR1 MNHEY, CDR2 SVGAGI. This CDR3 spans 14 amino acids. Trimming removed 6 bases at V and 4 bases at J, with 15 bases between. The CDR3 DNA reads as TGTGCCAGCAGCCTATCGAGGGGGAGCACTGAAGCTTTCTTT. This sequence encodes CASSLSRGSTEAFF.